This T cell receptor beta chain was sequenced during a study of shared clonotypes between healthy human individuals. Assay used: immunoSEQ multiplex PCR; TCRdb lists only in-frame clones, some missing. This sample has roughly 1.5 million clones; under 99% occur once, and the top ten carry roughly 0.45%. CD45RA-negative memory and CD45RA+ naive subsets were split from the CD4+ cells. Sequencing was done on a sample of naive CD4+ T cells sorted from blood. Subset in this sample: CD45RA+ positively selected. The sequence was obtained from a man aged 25 to 40 in good health.

The CDR3 region has the DNA TGTGCCAGCAGCTTTGGATCCCAAGGGAAGCTGTTTTTT. This gives the protein CASSFGSQGKLFF. This rearrangement joins TRBV7-9 to TRBJ2-2, with no clear D. V lost 3 bases to trimming and J lost 12 bases, with 14 bases between them. The V gene's germline CDR1 is SEHNR and CDR2 FQNEAQ (reference sequence). This CDR3 has 13 amino acids.